Listed below are T cell receptor beta chains from one sample, sequenced in a study of shared clonotypes between healthy human individuals. Repertoires were generated with immunoSEQ multiplex PCR, while TCRdb's copy carries only in-frame clones and drops some. Of over a million clones in the sample, 70% to 80% were seen once. Sequencing input: memory CD4+ T cells sorted from blood. The origin of the receptors is a man between 18 and 29 years old in good health. Each CDR3 is given with its conserved first and last residue. A D gene is named only where the DNA matches it firmly. Size is stated for part of the rows, as once, few or many counts, or as a class when the clone is expanded.

J | D | size | V | CDR3 | DNA
TRBJ1-4 | - | - | TRBV19 | CASRDDRTNEKLFF | TGTGCCAGTAGGGACGACAGAACTAATGAAAAACTGTTTTTT
TRBJ1-6 | - | - | TRBV6-5 | CASRRGTGSPLHF | TGTGCCAGCAGAAGGGGTACCGGTTCACCCCTCCACTTT
TRBJ1-5 | - | once | TRBV29-1 | CSVSTGRGGNQPQHF | TGCAGCGTATCTACAGGGAGAGGGGGGAATCAGCCCCAGCATTTT
TRBJ2-3 | TRBD1 | - | TRBV7-2 | CASSLQGADTQYF | TGTGCCAGCAGCTTACAGGGGGCAGATACGCAGTATTTT
TRBJ1-1 | - | - | TRBV6-1 | CASSVDGLNTEAFF | TGTGCCAGCAGTGTGGACGGCCTGAACACTGAAGCTTTCTTT
TRBJ1-1 | TRBD1 | - | TRBV18 | CASSPERDRIYTEAFF | TGTGCCAGCTCACCAGAGCGGGACAGAATTTACACTGAAGCTTTCTTT
TRBJ2-2 | - | - | TRBV19 | CASRDRANTGELFF | TGTGCCAGTAGGGACAGAGCGAACACCGGGGAGCTGTTTTTT
TRBJ1-3 | - | - | TRBV6-5 | CASSQTRQGNTIYF | TGTGCCAGCAGTCAAACCCGACAGGGAAACACCATATATTTT
TRBJ1-5 | - | - | TRBV6-1 | CASSPGTSQPQHF | TGTGCCAGCAGTCCCGGGACGTCTCAGCCCCAGCATTTT
TRBJ2-2 | - | once | TRBV5-1 | CASSSTGADQTGELFF | TGCGCCAGCAGCTCGACCGGGGCCGACCAAACCGGGGAGCTGTTTTTT
TRBJ2-1 | - | few | TRBV5-1 | CASSLDGRNTEQFF | TGCGCCAGCAGCTTAGACGGTAGGAATACTGAGCAGTTCTTC
TRBJ1-1 | - | - | TRBV5-4 | CASSLGGQMNTEAFF | TGTGCCAGCAGCTTGGGAGGACAGATGAACACTGAAGCTTTCTTT
TRBJ2-7 | TRBD2 | - | TRBV28 | CASSQGLADLYEQYF | TGTGCCAGCAGTCAGGGACTAGCGGACCTCTACGAGCAGTACTTC
TRBJ1-5 | TRBD1 | - | TRBV7-2 | CASSADRGFNQPQHF | TGTGCCAGCAGCGCGGACAGGGGGTTTAATCAGCCCCAGCATTTT
TRBJ2-2 | - | - | TRBV7-2 | CASSFVGGNTGELFF | TGTGCCAGCAGCTTTGTAGGGGGGAACACCGGGGAGCTGTTTTTT
TRBJ2-7 | - | many | TRBV7-2 | CASSREGWRDYEQYF | TGTGCCAGCAGCCGTGAGGGCTGGCGTGACTACGAGCAGTACTTC
TRBJ1-1 | - | - | TRBV7-2 | CASSFVRARDTEAFF | TGTGCCAGCAGCTTTGTGAGGGCGAGGGACACTGAAGCTTTCTTT
TRBJ2-1 | TRBD2 | - | TRBV10-3 | CAIRGLAGENNEQFF | TGTGCCATCAGGGGACTAGCGGGGGAGAACAATGAGCAGTTCTTC
TRBJ2-7 | - | - | TRBV5-1 | CASSEQAIGPYEQYF | TGCGCCAGCAGCGAGCAGGCAATTGGTCCCTACGAGCAGTACTTC
TRBJ1-3 | - | few | TRBV18 | CASSPTGGVGNTIYF | TGTGCCAGCTCACCGACCGGGGGGGTCGGAAACACCATATATTTT
TRBJ2-3 | TRBD1 | - | TRBV14 | CASSLRDRGTDTQYF | TGTGCCAGCAGCCTGAGGGACAGGGGGACAGATACGCAGTATTTT
TRBJ1-1 | TRBD1 | - | TRBV29-1 | CSVEGQGGNMNTEAFF | TGCAGCGTTGAAGGACAGGGTGGGAACATGAACACTGAAGCTTTCTTT
TRBJ2-2 | - | few | TRBV5-1 | CASSLNGVGELFF | TGCGCCAGCAGCTTGAATGGGGTCGGGGAGCTGTTTTTT
TRBJ1-2 | - | - | TRBV4-1 | CASSQGQGGSGYTF | TGCGCCAGCAGCCAAGGGCAGGGAGGATCGGGCTACACCTTC
TRBJ2-4 | TRBD1 | few | TRBV19 | CASSSPGQGKNIQYF | TGTGCCAGTAGTAGTCCGGGACAGGGTAAAAACATTCAGTACTTC
TRBJ1-3 | - | few | TRBV18 | CASSPGAGNTIYF | TGTGCCAGCTCACCAGGGGCAGGAAACACCATATATTTT